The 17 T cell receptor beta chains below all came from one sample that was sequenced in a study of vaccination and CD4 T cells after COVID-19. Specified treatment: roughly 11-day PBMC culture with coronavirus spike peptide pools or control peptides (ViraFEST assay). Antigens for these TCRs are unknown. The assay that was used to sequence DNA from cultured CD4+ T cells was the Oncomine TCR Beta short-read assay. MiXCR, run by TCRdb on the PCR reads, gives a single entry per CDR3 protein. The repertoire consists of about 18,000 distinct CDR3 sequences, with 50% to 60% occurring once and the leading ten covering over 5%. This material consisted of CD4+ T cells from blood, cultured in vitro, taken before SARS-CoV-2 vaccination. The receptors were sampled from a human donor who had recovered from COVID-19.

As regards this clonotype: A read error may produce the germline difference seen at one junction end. The CDR3: CASSLARDQPQHF. CDR3 nucleotides: TGTGCCAGCAGCTTAGCTAGGGATCAGCCCCAGCATTTT. This rearrangement joins TRBV12-3 or TRBV12-4 to TRBJ1-5, with unresolved D. The CDR3 has 13 residues.

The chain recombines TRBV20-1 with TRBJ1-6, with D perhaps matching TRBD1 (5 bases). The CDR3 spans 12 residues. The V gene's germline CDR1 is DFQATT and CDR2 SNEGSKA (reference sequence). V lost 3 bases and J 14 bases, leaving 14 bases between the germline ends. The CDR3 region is CSASVITGALHF. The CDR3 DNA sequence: TGCAGTGCTAGTGTGATTACGGGGGCCCTCCACTTT.

The CDR3 loop is CASSEFGSANYGYTF. The CDR3, as DNA: TGTGCCAGCAGTGAATTCGGCAGCGCTAACTATGGCTACACCTTC. The V gene is TRBV25-1, the J gene TRBJ1-2, with no clear D. CDR1 MGHDK and CDR2 SYGVNS come from the germline V gene. V shed 1 base and J shed 0 bases, with 9 bases lying between them. The CDR3 contains 15 residues.

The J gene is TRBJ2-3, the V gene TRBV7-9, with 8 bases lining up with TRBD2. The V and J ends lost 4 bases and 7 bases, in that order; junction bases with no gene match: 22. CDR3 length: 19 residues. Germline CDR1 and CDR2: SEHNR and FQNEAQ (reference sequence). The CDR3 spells CASSSPRRREERPVNTQYF. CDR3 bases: TGTGCCAGCAGCTCCCCAAGACGGCGGGAGGAACGTCCTGTTAATACGCAGTATTTT.

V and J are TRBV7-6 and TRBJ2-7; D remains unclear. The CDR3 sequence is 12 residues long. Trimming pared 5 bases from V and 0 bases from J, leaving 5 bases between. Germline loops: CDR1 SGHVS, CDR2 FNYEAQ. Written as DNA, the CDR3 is TGTGCCAGCAGCACGAGCTCCTACGAGCAGTACTTC. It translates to CASSTSSYEQYF.

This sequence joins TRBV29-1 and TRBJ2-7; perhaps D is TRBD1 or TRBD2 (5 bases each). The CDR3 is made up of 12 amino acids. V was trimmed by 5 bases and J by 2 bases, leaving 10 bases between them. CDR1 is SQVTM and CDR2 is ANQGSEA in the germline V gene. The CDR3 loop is CSVRDVAYEQYF. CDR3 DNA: TGCAGCGTTCGGGACGTTGCCTACGAGCAGTACTTC.

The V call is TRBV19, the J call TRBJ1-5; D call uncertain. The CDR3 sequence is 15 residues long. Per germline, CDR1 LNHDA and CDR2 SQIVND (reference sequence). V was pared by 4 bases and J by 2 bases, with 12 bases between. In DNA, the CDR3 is TGTGCCAGTAGTAGTCCGGGAATGGGCAATCAGCCCCAGCATTTT. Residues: CASSSPGMGNQPQHF.

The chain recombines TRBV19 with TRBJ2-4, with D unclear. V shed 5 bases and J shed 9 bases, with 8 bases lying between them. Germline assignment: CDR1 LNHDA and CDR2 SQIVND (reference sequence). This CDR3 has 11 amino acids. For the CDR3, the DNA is TGTGCCAGTAGTGGATATGGCATTCAGTACTTC. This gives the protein CASSGYGIQYF.

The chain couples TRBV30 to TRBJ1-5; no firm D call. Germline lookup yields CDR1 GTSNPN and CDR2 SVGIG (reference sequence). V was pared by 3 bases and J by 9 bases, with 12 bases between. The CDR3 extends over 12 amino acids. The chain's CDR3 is CAWSPGLLPQHF. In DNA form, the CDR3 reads TGTGCCTGGAGCCCCGGACTACTGCCCCAGCATTTT.

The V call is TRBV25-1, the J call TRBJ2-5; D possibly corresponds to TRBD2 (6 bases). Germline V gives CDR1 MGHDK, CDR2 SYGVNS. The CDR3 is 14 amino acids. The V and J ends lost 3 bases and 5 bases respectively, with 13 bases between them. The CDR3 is CASSDVGSWETQYF. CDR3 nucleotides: TGTGCCAGCAGTGACGTCGGGAGTTGGGAGACCCAGTACTTC.

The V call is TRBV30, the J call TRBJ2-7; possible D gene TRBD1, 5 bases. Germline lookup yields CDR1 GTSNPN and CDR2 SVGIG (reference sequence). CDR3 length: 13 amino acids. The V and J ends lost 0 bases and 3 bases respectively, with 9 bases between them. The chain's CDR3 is CAWSVNRIYEQYF. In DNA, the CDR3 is TGTGCCTGGAGTGTAAACAGGATCTACGAGCAGTACTTC.

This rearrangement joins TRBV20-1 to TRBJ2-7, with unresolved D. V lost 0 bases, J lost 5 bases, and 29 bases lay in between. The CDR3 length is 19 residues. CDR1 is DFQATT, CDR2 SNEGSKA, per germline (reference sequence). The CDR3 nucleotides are TGCAGTGCTAGAGACACTCTGAGCTGGGGTTTAATGCTTGGGGACGAGCAGTACTTC. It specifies CSARDTLSWGLMLGDEQYF.

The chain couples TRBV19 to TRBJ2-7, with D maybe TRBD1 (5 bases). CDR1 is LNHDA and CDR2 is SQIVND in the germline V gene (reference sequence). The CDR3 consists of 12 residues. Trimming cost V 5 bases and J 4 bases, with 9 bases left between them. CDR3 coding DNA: TGTGCCAGTAGTTCAGGGAAATACGAGCAGTACTTC. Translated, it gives CASSSGKYEQYF.

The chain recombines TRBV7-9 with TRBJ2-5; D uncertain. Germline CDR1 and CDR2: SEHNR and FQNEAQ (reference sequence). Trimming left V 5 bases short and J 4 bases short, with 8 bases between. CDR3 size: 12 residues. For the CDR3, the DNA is TGTGCCAGCAGCGCTCTACGAGAGACCCAGTACTTC. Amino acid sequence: CASSALRETQYF.

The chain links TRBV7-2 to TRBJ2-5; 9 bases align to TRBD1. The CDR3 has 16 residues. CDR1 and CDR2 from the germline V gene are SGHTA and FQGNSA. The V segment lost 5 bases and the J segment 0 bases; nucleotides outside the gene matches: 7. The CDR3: CASSPRDRAYQETQYF. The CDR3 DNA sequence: TGTGCCAGCAGCCCTAGGGACAGGGCGTACCAAGAGACCCAGTACTTC.

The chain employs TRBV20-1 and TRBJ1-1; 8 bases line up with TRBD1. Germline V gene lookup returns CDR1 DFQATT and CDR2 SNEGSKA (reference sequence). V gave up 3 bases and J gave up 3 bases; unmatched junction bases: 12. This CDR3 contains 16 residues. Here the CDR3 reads CSASFSGGEVYTEAFF. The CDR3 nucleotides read TGCAGTGCTAGCTTTTCAGGGGGCGAAGTCTACACTGAAGCTTTCTTT.

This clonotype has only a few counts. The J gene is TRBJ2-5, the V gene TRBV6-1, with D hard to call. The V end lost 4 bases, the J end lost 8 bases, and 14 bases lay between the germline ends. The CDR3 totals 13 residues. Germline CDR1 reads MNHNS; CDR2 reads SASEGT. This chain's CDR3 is CASSVTLTSTQYF. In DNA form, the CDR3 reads TGTGCCAGCAGTGTAACTCTTACTTCCACCCAGTACTTC.